Described below is a single TCR beta chain sequence and its context. Germline V gene lookup returns CDR1 SGHNT and CDR2 YYREEE (reference sequence). CDR3 length: 17 residues. With 4 bases clipped from V and 4 bases from J, the junction kept 9 bases outside the gene matches. In the study's own analysis: The assay estimated nucleated cells by amplifying reference gene primers. Sequencing used immunoSEQ multiplex PCR; TCRdb keeps in-frame clones, though not all of them. That table is the source of V, J and clone size, and D and trimming were worked out from the DNA. The repertoire holds some 190,000 clones, with approximately 81% as singletons. The record originates from a study of blood T cell repertoires in COVID-19. Study-level background: Sites across the United States, Italy and Spain contributed samples from acute and convalescent COVID-19. Sample material is recorded as cDNA or gDNA derived from T cells, B-cell-depleted T cells, or PBMCs.

The chain is built from TRBV5-4 and TRBJ2-5; 14 bases fit TRBD2. The sequenced sample consisted of peripheral blood. The TCR originated in a human donor in a cohort sampled during active COVID-19. CDR3 DNA sequence: TGTGCCAGCAGCCAGCCGGGACTAGCGGGAGTAGGAGAGACCCAGTACTTC. It encodes CASSQPGLAGVGETQYF. Filled out from reference TRBV5-4 and TRBJ2-5, the complete variable domain reads ETGVTQSPTHLIKTRGQQVTLRCSSQSGHNTVSWYQQALGQGPQFIFQYYREEENGRGNFPPRFSGLQFPNYSSELNVNALELDDSALYLCASSQPGLAGVGETQYFGPGTRLLVL.